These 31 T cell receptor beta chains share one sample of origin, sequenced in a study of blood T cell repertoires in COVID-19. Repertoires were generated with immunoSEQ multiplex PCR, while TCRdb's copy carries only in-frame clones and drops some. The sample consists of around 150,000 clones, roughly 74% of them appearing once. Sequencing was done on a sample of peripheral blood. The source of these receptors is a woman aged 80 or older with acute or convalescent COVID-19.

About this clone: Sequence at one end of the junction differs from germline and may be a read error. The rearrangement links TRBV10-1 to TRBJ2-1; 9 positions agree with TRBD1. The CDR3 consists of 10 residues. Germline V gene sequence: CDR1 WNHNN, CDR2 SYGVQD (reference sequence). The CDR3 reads CASTGQGLLF. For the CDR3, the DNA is TGCGCCAGCACTGGACAGGGGCTGCTCTTC.

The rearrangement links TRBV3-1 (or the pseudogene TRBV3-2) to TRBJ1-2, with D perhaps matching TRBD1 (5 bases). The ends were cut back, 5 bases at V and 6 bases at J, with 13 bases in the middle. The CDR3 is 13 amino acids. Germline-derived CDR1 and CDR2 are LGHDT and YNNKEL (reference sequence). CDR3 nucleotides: TGTGCCAGCAGCGCAGGACACTTGGATGGCTACACCTTC. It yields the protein CASSAGHLDGYTF.

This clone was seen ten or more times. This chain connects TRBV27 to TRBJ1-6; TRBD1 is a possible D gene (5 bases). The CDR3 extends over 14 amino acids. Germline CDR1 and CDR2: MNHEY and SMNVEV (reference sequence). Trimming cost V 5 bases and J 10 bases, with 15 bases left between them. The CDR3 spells CASSPLGVGSPLHF. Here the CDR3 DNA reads TGTGCCAGCAGTCCCTTAGGGGTGGGATCACCCCTCCACTTT.

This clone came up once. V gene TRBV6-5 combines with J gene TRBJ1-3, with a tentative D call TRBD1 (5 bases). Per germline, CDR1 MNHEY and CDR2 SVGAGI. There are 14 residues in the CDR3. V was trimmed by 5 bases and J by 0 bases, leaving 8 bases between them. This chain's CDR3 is CASSQQVSGNTIYF. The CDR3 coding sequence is TGTGCCAGCAGTCAACAGGTCTCTGGAAACACCATATATTTT.

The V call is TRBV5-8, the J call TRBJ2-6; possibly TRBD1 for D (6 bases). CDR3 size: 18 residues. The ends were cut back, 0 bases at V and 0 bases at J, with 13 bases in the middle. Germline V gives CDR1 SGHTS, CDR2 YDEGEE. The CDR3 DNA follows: TGTGCCAGCAGCTTGGGGTGGGGGCAGATCTCTGGGGCCAACGTCCTGACTTTC. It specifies CASSLGWGQISGANVLTF.

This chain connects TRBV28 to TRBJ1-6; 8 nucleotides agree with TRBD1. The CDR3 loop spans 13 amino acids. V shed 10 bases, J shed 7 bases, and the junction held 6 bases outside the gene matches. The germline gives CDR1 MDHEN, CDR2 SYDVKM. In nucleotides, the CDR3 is TGTGCCAATGGACAGGGAATGAATTCACCCCTCCACTTT. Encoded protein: CANGQGMNSPLHF. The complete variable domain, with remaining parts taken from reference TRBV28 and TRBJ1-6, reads DVKVTQSSRYLVKRTGEKVFLECVQDMDHENMFWYRQDPGLGLRLIYFSYDVKMKEKGDIPEGYSVSREKKERFSLILESASTNQTSMYLCANGQGMNSPLHFGNGTRLTVT.

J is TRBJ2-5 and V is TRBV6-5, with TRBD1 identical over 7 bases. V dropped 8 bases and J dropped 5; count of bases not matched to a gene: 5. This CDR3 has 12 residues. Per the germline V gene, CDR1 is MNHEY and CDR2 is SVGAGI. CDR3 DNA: TGTGCCAGCCGAGACAGGGCGGAGACCCAGTACTTC. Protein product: CASRDRAETQYF.

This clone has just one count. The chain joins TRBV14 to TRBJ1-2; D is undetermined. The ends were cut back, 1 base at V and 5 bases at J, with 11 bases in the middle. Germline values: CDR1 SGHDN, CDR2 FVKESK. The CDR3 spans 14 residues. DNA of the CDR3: TGTGCCAGCAGCCAAGTTAACAGTGGGTATGGCTACACCTTC. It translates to CASSQVNSGYGYTF.

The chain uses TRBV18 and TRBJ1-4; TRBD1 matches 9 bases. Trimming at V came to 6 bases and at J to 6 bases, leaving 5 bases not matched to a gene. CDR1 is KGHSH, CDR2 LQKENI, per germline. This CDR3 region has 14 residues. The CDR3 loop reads CASSGQGKDEKLFF. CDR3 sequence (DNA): TGTGCCAGCTCCGGACAGGGGAAGGATGAAAAACTGTTTTTT.

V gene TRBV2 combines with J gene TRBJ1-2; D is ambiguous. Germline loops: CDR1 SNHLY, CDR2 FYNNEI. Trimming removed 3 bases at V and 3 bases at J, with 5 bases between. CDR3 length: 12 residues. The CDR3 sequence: CASSEGDYGYTF. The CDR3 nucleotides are TGTGCCAGCAGTGAGGGAGACTATGGCTACACCTTC.

CDR3 residues: CASGQGNYGYTF. DNA for the CDR3: TGTGCCAGCGGCCAGGGTAACTATGGCTACACCTTC. V usage is TRBV7-9 and J usage is TRBJ1-2; D may be TRBD1 (5 bases). Looked up from germline, CDR1 is SEHNR and CDR2 is FQNEAQ (reference sequence). Trimming pared 8 bases from V and 1 base from J, leaving 8 bases between. The CDR3 is 12 residues long. Filled out from reference TRBV7-9 and TRBJ1-2, the complete variable domain reads DTGVSQNPRHKITKRGQNVTFRCDPISEHNRLYWYRQTLGQGPEFLTYFQNEAQLEKSRLLSDRFSAERPKGSFSTLEIQRTEQGDSAMYLCASGQGNYGYTFGSGTRLTVV.

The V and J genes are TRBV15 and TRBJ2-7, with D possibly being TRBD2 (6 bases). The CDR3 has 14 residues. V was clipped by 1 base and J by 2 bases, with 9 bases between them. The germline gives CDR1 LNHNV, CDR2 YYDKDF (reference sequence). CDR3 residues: CATSRGDLTYEQYF. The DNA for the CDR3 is TGTGCCACCAGCAGAGGGGACTTAACCTACGAGCAGTACTTC.

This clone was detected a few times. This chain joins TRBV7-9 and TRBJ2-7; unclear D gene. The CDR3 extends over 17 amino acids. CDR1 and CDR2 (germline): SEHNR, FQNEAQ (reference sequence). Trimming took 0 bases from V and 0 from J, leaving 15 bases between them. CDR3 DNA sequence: TGTGCCAGCAGCTTAGCCAACGGTATGGTTCACTCCTACGAGCAGTACTTC. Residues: CASSLANGMVHSYEQYF.

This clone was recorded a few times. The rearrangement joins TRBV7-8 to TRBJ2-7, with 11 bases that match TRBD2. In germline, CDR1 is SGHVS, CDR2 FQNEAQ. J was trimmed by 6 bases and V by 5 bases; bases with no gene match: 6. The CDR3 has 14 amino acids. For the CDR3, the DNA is TGTGCCAGCAGCCAAACTAGCGGGGGATTCGAGCAGTACTTC. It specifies CASSQTSGGFEQYF.

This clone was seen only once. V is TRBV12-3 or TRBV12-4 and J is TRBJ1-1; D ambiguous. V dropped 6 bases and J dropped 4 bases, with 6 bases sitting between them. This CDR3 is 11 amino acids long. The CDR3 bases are TGTGCCAGCAGACAGTCCACTGAAGCTTTCTTT. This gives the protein CASRQSTEAFF.

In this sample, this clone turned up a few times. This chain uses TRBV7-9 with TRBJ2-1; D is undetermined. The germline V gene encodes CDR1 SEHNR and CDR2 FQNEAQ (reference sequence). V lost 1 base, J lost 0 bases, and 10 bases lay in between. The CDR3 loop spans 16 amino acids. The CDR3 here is CASSLDQAPSYNEQFF. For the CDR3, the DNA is TGTGCCAGCAGCTTAGATCAGGCCCCCTCCTACAATGAGCAGTTCTTC.

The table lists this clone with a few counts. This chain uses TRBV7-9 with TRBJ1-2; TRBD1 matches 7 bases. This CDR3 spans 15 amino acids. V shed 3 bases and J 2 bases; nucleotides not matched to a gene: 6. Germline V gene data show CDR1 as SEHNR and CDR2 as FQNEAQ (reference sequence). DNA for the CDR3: TGTGCCAGCAGCTTGGGGGACAGACCCAACTATGGCTACACCTTC. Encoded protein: CASSLGDRPNYGYTF.

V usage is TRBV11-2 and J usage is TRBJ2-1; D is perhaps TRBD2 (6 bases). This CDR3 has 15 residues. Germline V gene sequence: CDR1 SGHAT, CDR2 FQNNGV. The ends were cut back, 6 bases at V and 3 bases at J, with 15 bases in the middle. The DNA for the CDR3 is TGTGCCAGCAGTATAGGACTAAATAACTACAATGAGCAGTTCTTC. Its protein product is CASSIGLNNYNEQFF.

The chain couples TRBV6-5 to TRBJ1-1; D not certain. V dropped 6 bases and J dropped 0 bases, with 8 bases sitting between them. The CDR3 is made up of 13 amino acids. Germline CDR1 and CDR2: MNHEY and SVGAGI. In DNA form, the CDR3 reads TGTGCCAGCAGAACCCGCGTGAACACTGAAGCTTTCTTT. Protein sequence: CASRTRVNTEAFF.

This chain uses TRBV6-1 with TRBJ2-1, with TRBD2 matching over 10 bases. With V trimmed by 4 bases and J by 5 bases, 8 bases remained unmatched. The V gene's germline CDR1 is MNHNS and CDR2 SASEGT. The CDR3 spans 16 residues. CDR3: CASSAASGRRNNEQFF. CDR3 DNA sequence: TGTGCCAGCAGTGCAGCTAGCGGGAGAAGGAACAATGAGCAGTTCTTC.

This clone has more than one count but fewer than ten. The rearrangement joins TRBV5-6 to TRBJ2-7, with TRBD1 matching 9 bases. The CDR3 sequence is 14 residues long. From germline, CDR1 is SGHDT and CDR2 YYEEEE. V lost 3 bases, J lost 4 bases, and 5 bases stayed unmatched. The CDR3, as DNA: TGTGCCAGCAGCTCAACAGGGGGCGTGTACGAGCAGTACTTC. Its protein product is CASSSTGGVYEQYF. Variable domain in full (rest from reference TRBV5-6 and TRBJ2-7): DAGVTQSPTHLIKTRGQQVTLRCSPKSGHDTVSWYQQALGQGPQFIFQYYEEEERQRGNFPDRFSGHQFPNYSSELNVNALLLGDSALYLCASSSTGGVYEQYFGPGTRLTVT.

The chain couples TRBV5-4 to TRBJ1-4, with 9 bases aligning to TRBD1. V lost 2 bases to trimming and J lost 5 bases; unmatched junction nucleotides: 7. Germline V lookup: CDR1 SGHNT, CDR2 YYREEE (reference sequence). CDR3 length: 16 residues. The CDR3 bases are TGTGCCAGCAGCTTCCGGGACAGGGATAGAAATGAAAAACTGTTTTTT. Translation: CASSFRDRDRNEKLFF. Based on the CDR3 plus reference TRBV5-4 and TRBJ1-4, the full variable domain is ETGVTQSPTHLIKTRGQQVTLRCSSQSGHNTVSWYQQALGQGPQFIFQYYREEENGRGNFPPRFSGLQFPNYSSELNVNALELDDSALYLCASSFRDRDRNEKLFFGSGTQLSVL.

DNA of the CDR3: TGTGCCAGCAGCAGACTAGCGGGGGGACTATATCCCCAAGAGACCCAGTACTTC. It specifies CASSRLAGGLYPQETQYF. This chain connects TRBV7-9 to TRBJ2-5; TRBD2 matches at 13 bases. V gave up 5 bases and J gave up 1 base; unmatched junction bases: 10. The CDR3 runs to 18 residues. Germline assignment: CDR1 SEHNR and CDR2 FQNEAQ (reference sequence).

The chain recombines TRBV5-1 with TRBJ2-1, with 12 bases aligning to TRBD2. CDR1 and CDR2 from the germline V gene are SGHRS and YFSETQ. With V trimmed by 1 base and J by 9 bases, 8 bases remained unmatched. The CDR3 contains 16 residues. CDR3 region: CASSLKTSGGRFEQFF. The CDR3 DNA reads TGCGCCAGCAGCTTGAAGACTAGCGGGGGAAGGTTTGAGCAGTTCTTC.

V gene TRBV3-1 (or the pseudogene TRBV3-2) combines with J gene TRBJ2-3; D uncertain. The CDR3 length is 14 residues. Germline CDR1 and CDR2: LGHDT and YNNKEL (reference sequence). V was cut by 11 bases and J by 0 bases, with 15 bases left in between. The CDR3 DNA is TGTGCCTCGGCCCCTCTACTAAGCACAGATACGCAGTATTTT. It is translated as CASAPLLSTDTQYF.

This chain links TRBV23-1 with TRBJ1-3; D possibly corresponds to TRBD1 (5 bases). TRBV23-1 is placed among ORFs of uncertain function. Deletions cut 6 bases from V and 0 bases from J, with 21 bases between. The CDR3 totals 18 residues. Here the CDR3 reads CASSRHPEGGGSGNTIYF. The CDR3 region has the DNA TGCGCCAGCAGCCGTCACCCCGAGGGCGGGGGCTCTGGAAACACCATATATTTT.

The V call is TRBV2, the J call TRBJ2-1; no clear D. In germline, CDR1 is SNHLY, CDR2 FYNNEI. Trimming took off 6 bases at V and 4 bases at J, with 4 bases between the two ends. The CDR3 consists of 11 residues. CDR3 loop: CASRAYNEQFF. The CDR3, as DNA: TGTGCCAGCAGGGCTTACAATGAGCAGTTCTTC.

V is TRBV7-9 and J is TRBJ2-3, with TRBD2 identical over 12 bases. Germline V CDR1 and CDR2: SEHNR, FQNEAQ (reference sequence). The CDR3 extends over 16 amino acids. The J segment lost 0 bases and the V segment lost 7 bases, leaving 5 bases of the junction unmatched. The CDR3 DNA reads TGTGCCAGCATCACCGGGACTAGCGGGAGCACAGATACGCAGTATTTT. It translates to CASITGTSGSTDTQYF.

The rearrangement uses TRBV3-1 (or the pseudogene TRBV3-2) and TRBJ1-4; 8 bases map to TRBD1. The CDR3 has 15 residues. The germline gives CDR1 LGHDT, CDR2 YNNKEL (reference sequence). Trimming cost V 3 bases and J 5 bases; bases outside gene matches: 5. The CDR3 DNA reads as TGTGCCAGCAGCCATCGGACAGGGCGAAATGAAAAACTGTTTTTT. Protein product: CASSHRTGRNEKLFF.

As DNA, the CDR3 is TGTGCCAGCACTCCCGGGACAGGAGAAGGCTCACCCCTCCACTTT. This translates into CASTPGTGEGSPLHF. This chain joins TRBV6-6 and TRBJ1-6; 8 nucleotides match TRBD1. Germline assignment: CDR1 MNHNY and CDR2 SVGAGI (reference sequence). V was clipped by 7 bases and J by 10 bases; unmatched bases: 12. CDR3 length equals 15 residues.

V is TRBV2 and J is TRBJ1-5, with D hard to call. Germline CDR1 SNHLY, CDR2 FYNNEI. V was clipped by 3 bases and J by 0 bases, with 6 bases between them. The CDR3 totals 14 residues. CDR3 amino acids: CASSENYSNQPQHF. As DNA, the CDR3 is TGTGCCAGCAGTGAGAACTATAGCAATCAGCCCCAGCATTTT.